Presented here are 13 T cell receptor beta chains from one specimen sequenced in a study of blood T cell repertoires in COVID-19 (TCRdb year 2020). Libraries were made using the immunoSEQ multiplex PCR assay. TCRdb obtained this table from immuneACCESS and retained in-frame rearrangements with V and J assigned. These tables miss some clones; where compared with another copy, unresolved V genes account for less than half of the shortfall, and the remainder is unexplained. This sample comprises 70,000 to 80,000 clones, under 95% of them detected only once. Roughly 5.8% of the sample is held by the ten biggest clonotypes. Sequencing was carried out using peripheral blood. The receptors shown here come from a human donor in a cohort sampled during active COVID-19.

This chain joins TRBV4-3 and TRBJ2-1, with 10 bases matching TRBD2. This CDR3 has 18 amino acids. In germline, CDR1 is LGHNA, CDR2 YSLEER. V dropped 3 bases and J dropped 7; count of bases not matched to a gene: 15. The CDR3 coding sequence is TGCGCCAGCAGCCAGAGACGCGGGAGCGGGGGGGCCGGTAATGAGCAGTTCTTC. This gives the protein CASSQRRGSGGAGNEQFF.

The CDR3 sequence: CASSLSRYTGNTEAFF. The CDR3 coding sequence is TGTGCCAGCAGCTTATCCAGGTACACAGGGAACACTGAAGCTTTCTTT. V gene TRBV7-2 combines with J gene TRBJ1-1, with a tentative D call TRBD1 (5 bases). CDR1 and CDR2 from the germline V gene are SGHTA and FQGNSA. V was shortened by 2 bases and J by 1 base, with 14 bases between the two germline ends. The CDR3 runs to 16 residues.

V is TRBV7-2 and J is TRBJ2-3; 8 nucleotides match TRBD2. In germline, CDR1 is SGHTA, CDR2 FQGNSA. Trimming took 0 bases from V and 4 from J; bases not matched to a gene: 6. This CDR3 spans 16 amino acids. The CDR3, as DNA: TGTGCCAGCAGCTTAGCCCCGAGCGGGGGATCAGATACGCAGTATTTT. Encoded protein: CASSLAPSGGSDTQYF.

The CDR3 nucleotides read TGTGCCAGCAGACCGGCTAGCGGGGATTACCAAGAGACCCAGTACTTC. This gives the protein CASRPASGDYQETQYF. This chain links TRBV11-2 with TRBJ2-5; 9 bases map to TRBD2. The CDR3 covers 16 residues. Germline V lookup: CDR1 SGHAT, CDR2 FQNNGV. V lost 6 bases, J lost 0 bases, and 8 bases stayed unmatched.

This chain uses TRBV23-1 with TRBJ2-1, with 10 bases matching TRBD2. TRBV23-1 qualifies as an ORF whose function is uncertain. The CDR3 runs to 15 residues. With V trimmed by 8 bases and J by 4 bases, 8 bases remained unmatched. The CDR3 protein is CASCTRSGGYNEQFF. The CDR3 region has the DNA TGCGCCAGCTGTACACGTAGCGGGGGGTACAATGAGCAGTTCTTC.

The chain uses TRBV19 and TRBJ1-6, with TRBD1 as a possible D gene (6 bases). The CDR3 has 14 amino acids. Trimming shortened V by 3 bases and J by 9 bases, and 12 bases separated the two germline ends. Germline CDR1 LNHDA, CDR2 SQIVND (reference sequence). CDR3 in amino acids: CASSISQGSSPLHF. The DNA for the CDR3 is TGTGCCAGTAGTATTTCACAGGGCAGTTCACCCCTCCACTTT.

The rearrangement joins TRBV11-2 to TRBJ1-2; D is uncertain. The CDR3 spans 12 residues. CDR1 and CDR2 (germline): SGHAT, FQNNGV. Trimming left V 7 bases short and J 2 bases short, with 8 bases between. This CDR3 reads CASTSGNYGYTF. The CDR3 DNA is TGTGCCAGCACCAGTGGCAACTATGGCTACACCTTC.

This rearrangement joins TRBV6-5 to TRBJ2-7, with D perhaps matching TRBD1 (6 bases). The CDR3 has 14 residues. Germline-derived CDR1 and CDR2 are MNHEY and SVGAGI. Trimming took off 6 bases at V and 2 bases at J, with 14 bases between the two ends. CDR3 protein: CASSARQAAYEQYF. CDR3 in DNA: TGTGCCAGCAGCGCCCGACAGGCGGCCTACGAGCAGTACTTC.

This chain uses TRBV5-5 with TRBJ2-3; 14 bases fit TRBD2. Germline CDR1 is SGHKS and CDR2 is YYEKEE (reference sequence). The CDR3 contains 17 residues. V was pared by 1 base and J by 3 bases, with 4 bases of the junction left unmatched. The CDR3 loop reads CASSLTGLAGDTDTQYF. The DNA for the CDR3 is TGTGCCAGCAGCTTGACGGGACTAGCGGGGGATACAGATACGCAGTATTTT.

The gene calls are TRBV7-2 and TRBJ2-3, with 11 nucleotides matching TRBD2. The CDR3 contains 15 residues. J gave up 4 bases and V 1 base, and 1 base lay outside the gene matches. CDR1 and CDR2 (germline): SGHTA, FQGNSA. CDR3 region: CASSLVAGGSDTQYF. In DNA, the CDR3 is TGTGCCAGCAGCTTAGTAGCGGGGGGGTCAGATACGCAGTATTTT.

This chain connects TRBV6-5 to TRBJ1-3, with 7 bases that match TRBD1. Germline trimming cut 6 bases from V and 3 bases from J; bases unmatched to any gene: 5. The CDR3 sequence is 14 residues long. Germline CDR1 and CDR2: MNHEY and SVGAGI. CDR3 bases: TGTGCCAGCAGATCGACAGGGATTGGAAACACCATATATTTT. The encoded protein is CASRSTGIGNTIYF.

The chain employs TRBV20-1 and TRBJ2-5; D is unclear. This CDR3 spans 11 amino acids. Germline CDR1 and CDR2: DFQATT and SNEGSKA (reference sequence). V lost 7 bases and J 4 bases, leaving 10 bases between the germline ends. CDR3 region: CSGVLLETQYF. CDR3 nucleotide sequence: TGCAGTGGTGTATTATTAGAGACCCAGTACTTC.

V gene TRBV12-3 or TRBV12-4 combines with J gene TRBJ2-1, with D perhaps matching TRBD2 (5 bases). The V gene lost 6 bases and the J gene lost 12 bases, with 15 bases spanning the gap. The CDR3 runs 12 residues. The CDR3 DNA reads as TGTGCCAGCAGGGCAGGACCACTAGTGCAGTTCTTC. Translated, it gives CASRAGPLVQFF.